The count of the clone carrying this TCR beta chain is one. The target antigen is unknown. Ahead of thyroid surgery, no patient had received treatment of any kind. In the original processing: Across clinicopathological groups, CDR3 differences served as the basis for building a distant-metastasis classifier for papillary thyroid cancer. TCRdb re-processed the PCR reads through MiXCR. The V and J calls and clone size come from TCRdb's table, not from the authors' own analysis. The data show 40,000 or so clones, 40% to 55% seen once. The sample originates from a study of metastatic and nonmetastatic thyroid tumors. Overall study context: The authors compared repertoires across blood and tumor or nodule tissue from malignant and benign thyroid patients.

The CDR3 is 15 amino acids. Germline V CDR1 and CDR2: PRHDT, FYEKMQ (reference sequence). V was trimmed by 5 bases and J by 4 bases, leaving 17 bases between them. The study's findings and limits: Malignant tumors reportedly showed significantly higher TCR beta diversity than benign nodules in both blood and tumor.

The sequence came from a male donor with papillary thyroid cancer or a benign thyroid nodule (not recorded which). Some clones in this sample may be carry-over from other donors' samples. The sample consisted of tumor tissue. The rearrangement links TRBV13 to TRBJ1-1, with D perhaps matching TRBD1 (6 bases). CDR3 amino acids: CASSAQGPAGTEAFF. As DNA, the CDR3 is TGTGCCAGCAGCGCACAGGGACCGGCAGGCACTGAAGCTTTCTTT.